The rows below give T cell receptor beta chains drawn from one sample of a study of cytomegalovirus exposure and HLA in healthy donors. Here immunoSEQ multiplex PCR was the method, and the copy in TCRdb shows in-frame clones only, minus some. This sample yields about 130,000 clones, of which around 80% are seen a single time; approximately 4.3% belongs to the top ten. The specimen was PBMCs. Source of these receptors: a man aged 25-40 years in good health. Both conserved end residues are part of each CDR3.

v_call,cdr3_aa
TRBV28,CASSGPVGAWGQFF
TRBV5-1,CASSPYGLGDEQFF
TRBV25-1,CASSAHIRTGVGDGELFF
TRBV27,CASSLQGSGATNEKLFF
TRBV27,CASSLRGYNQPQHF
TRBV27,CASSLRRESGNTIYF
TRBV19,CASRTEGVDPNTEAFF
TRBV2,CASSEAHSYGYTF
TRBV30,CAWSPDRNYGYTF
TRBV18,CASSQREGLGNEQFF
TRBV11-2,CASSLVRRETDTQYF
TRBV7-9,CASSLDRGGYTF
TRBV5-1,CASSFGGGSTGELFF
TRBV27,CASGSPTTYNEQFF
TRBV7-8,CASSLASASPSSNEQFF
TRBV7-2,CASSSGGEAGVGTQYF
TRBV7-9,CSSSLAGAANIQYF
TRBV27,CASSLQRGYEQYF
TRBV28,CASSLAPSGTEAFF
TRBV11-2,CASSLGTGGLSSYEQYF
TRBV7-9,CSSRRTGTQGTGELFF
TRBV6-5,CASSGQGYEQYF
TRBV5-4,CASSWKKLAGDDEQYF
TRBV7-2,CASSFQGTSGINEQFF
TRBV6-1,CASTRTLQETQYF
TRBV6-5,CASSYGTSGQTYEQYF
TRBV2,CASRSGTSGSQETQYF
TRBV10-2,CASSVPGTQYF
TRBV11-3,CASKPRAGTSSKSSYNEQFF
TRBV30,CAWGDSTYSPLHF
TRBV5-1,CASSGGTGSTDTQYF
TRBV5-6,CASSLGGDGGTQYF
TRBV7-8,CASSLVGRQQPQHF
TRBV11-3,CASSLDLREQYF
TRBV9,CASSVDRGLGRKQFF
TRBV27,CASAPWSPRAEAFF
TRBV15,CATGEGALGYEQYF
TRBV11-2,CASRQQGPETQYF
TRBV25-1,CATVGLNTEAFF
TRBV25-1,CASSGPTSAGVNSPLHF
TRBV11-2,CASSLSQESWDTQYF
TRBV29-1,CSVDDRGLPSGNYGYTF
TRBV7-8,CASSFSGETQYF
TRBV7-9,CASSPRQGSNEKLFF
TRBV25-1,CASSDTATNEKLFF
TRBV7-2,CASSLGSGRWGDTQYF
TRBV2,CASTEGGYEQYF
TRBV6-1,CASSDRQGRGGYTF
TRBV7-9,CASSLILGEQYF
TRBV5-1,CASSRYLPGLPDGYTF
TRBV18,CASSPTGTDLYGYTF
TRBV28,CASSFPGGPGANVLTF